A selection of T cell receptor beta chains follows, all from one sample in a study of T cell changes during pregnancy in multiple sclerosis. Clones were sequenced by immunoSEQ multiplex PCR, and TCRdb holds only the in-frame ones, with some missing. In the table there are roughly 50,000 clones, around 87% of which are singletons. Specimen: CD8+ T cells from peripheral blood mononuclear cells, collected in the second trimester of pregnancy. Every receptor here comes from a female donor with multiple sclerosis, enrolled in a pregnancy study. The CDR3 runs from the conserved cysteine through the conserved F or W. A D gene is named only where the DNA matches it firmly. A clone size is listed for some rows: how often the clone was seen (once, few, many), or a class if it is expanded.

d_gene	abundance	v_gene	j_gene	CDR3aa	CDR3nt
TRBD1	-	TRBV4-1	TRBJ2-5	CASSHPTTGTAKQETQYF	TGCGCCAGCAGCCACCCAACGACCGGGACAGCAAAGCAAGAGACCCAGTACTTC
-	-	TRBV7-9	TRBJ2-7	CASSYDLGNEQYF	TGTGCCAGCAGCTACGATCTAGGAAACGAGCAGTACTTC
-	-	TRBV9	TRBJ2-1	CASSGPRNNEQFF	TGTGCCAGCAGCGGCCCTAGGAACAATGAGCAGTTCTTC
TRBD1	-	TRBV7-8	TRBJ2-7	CASSLDPGQGTYEQYF	TGTGCCAGCAGCTTGGATCCGGGACAGGGTACCTACGAGCAGTACTTC
-	-	TRBV4-1	TRBJ1-1	CASSQEAAGNTEAFF	TGCGCCAGCAGCCAAGAGGCTGCGGGGAACACTGAAGCTTTCTTT
-	-	TRBV10-2	TRBJ1-1	CASREGEFTEAFF	TGCGCCAGTAGGGAGGGGGAGTTCACTGAAGCTTTCTTT
TRBD2	-	TRBV15	TRBJ2-2	CATSRLRTSGRGGELFF	TGTGCCACCAGCAGACTTAGGACTAGCGGGAGGGGCGGGGAGCTGTTTTTT
TRBD1	-	TRBV11-2	TRBJ2-2	CASSLGVTGAQKTGELFF	TGTGCCAGCAGCTTAGGAGTAACAGGGGCGCAAAAGACCGGGGAGCTGTTTTTT
-	-	TRBV5-1	TRBJ2-1	CASSLRGTYSYNEQFF	TGCGCCAGCAGCTTGCGGGGTACCTACTCCTACAATGAGCAGTTCTTC
-	-	TRBV7-8	TRBJ2-3	CASSPVPATDTQYF	TGTGCCAGCAGCCCAGTTCCTGCCACAGATACGCAGTATTTT
TRBD1	-	TRBV28	TRBJ2-7	CASRVQGDPYEQYF	TGTGCCAGCAGGGTACAGGGGGACCCCTACGAGCAGTACTTC
-	-	TRBV5-8	TRBJ1-1	CASSYADSEAFF	TGTGCCAGCAGCTACGCAGACAGTGAAGCTTTCTTT
TRBD2	-	TRBV7-6	TRBJ2-3	CASSFLAGGTDTQYF	TGTGCCAGCAGCTTCCTAGCGGGGGGCACAGATACGCAGTATTTT
-	-	TRBV19	TRBJ1-2	CASSTPGYAYGYTF	TGTGCCAGTAGTACCCCAGGGTACGCCTATGGCTACACCTTC
-	-	TRBV28	TRBJ1-1	CASIKWAGTEAFF	TGTGCCAGCATCAAGTGGGCCGGCACTGAAGCTTTCTTT
-	few	TRBV4-1	TRBJ1-1	CASSQGPGSTEAFF	TGCGCCAGCAGCCAAGGTCCAGGGTCCACTGAAGCTTTCTTT
TRBD2	few	TRBV29-1	TRBJ2-1	CSVTWTSGGHLFF	TGCAGCGTGACCTGGACTAGCGGGGGGCATTTGTTCTTC
-	-	TRBV30	TRBJ1-1	CAWSVLPPEAFF	TGTGCCTGGAGTGTACTCCCCCCTGAAGCTTTCTTT
TRBD2	-	TRBV11-3	TRBJ2-3	CASSFGGIDTQYF	TGTGCCAGCAGCTTCGGGGGGATTGATACGCAGTATTTT
TRBD2	-	TRBV5-4	TRBJ2-5	CASSLALGEGMGETQYF	TGTGCCAGCAGCTTGGCCTTGGGGGAGGGTATGGGAGAGACCCAGTACTTC
TRBD1	-	TRBV10-3	TRBJ2-2	CAISDLHSDRGAGELFF	TGTGCCATCAGTGACCTCCACTCGGACAGGGGAGCCGGGGAGCTGTTTTTT
TRBD1	-	TRBV28	TRBJ2-2	CASSIWTGGNTGELFF	TGTGCCAGCAGTATATGGACAGGGGGCAACACCGGGGAGCTGTTTTTT
-	-	TRBV19	TRBJ2-7	CASSKTGGYEQYF	TGTGCCAGTAGTAAAACCGGGGGCTACGAGCAGTACTTC
TRBD1	-	TRBV28	TRBJ2-2	CASSFRRTGGVAGELFF	TGTGCCAGCAGTTTTCGCCGGACAGGGGGAGTCGCCGGGGAGCTGTTTTTT
TRBD2	once	TRBV4-2	TRBJ2-1	CASSPEATSGVRFYNEQFF	TGTGCCAGCAGCCCAGAGGCCACTAGCGGGGTACGATTTTACAATGAGCAGTTCTTC
TRBD1	-	TRBV18	TRBJ1-4	CASSPRGTGEKEKLFF	TGTGCCAGCTCACCACGCGGGACAGGGGAAAAGGAAAAACTGTTTTTT
TRBD2	-	TRBV7-3	TRBJ2-1	CASSLRDTSGGYNEQFF	TGTGCCAGCAGCTTAAGGGATACTAGCGGGGGTTACAATGAGCAGTTCTTC
-	-	TRBV7-9	TRBJ2-3	CASTPRLDTQYF	TGTGCCAGCACCCCCCGACTAGATACGCAGTATTTT
-	-	TRBV11-1	TRBJ1-6	CASSFSNNSPLHF	TGTGCCAGCAGCTTCAGTAATAATTCACCCCTCCACTTT